The 25 T cell receptor beta chains given below trace back to one sample, sequenced in a study of response to subunit inactivated influenza vaccine. One entry per CDR3 protein results from TCRdb running MiXCR on the RT-PCR reads. Among hundreds of thousands of distinct CDR3 sequences listed, approximately 7.6% were seen once. Sequences were derived from PBMCs from blood, sampled around 2 years after vaccination. The receptors were gathered from a man between 50 and 70 years old who received an inactivated influenza vaccine.

This clonotype was seen only a few times. The chain carries TRBV4-3 and TRBJ2-3; 9 nucleotides match TRBD1. Germline CDR1 LGHNA, CDR2 YSLEER. The CDR3 has 16 residues. V lost 0 bases, J lost 4 bases, and 5 bases stayed unmatched. CDR3 loop: CASSQEGTGGPDTQYF. CDR3 nucleotide sequence: TGCGCCAGCAGCCAAGAAGGCACAGGGGGCCCAGATACGCAGTATTTT.

This clonotype was observed a handful of times. This chain uses TRBV12-3 or TRBV12-4 with TRBJ2-5; 7 positions match TRBD1. With 4 bases clipped from V and 1 base from J, the junction kept 6 bases outside the gene matches. The CDR3 length is 15 residues. CDR3 sequence reads: CASSSWGTVQETQYF. The CDR3 DNA reads TGTGCCAGCAGTTCCTGGGGGACAGTCCAAGAGACCCAGTACTTC.

There are many counts of this clonotype. The chain joins TRBV12-3 or TRBV12-4 to TRBJ1-4; D is possibly TRBD1 (5 bases). The CDR3 contains 14 residues. Trimming took off 3 bases at V and 7 bases at J, with 12 bases between the two ends. CDR3 sequence (DNA): TGTGCCAGCAGTTTTGTCAGGGTTGGTGAAAAACTGTTTTTT. Translation gives CASSFVRVGEKLFF.

V usage is TRBV6-2 or TRBV6-3 and J usage is TRBJ2-6, with D possibly TRBD1 on 5 matching bases. The V end lost 6 bases, the J end lost 4 bases, and 13 bases lay between the germline ends. CDR3 size: 15 residues. Germline V gives CDR1 MNHEY, CDR2 SVGEGT. The DNA of the CDR3 is TGTGCCAGCAGCGCGAATTACAGGGGGGCCAACGTCCTGACTTTC. As protein: CASSANYRGANVLTF.

In its sample, this clonotype was seen many times. This chain connects TRBV5-1 to TRBJ2-3; D is undetermined. The V end was cut by 5 bases, the J end by 4 bases, with 20 bases between. The CDR3 is made up of 16 amino acids. Germline values: CDR1 SGHRS, CDR2 YFSETQ. CDR3 residues: CASSPGVASQADTQYF. The CDR3, as DNA: TGCGCCAGCAGTCCGGGCGTGGCGAGCCAAGCAGATACGCAGTATTTT.

The chain links TRBV7-9 to TRBJ2-1, with 8 bases lining up with TRBD1. Germline V gives CDR1 SEHNR, CDR2 FQNEAQ (reference sequence). CDR3 length equals 14 residues. V shed 5 bases and J 9 bases; nucleotides not matched to a gene: 9. CDR3 DNA: TGTGCCAGCAGCGGATCGCAGGGGGCTGGTGAGCAGTTCTTC. It is translated as CASSGSQGAGEQFF.

This clonotype occurred a few times. V and J are TRBV20-1 and TRBJ1-6, with D possibly being TRBD1 (6 bases). The CDR3 has 15 residues. From germline, CDR1 is DFQATT and CDR2 SNEGSKA (reference sequence). Trimming cost V 6 bases and J 2 bases, with 14 bases left between them. The CDR3 bases are TGCAGTGCAGCACCGACAGGCACCTATAATTCACCCCTCCACTTT. Translation: CSAAPTGTYNSPLHF.

This clonotype appeared many times. The gene calls are TRBV4-3 and TRBJ1-2; the match to TRBD1 covers 8 bases. Trimming took 0 bases from V and 1 from J; bases not matched to a gene: 1. The CDR3 totals 15 residues. Per germline, CDR1 LGHNA and CDR2 YSLEER. The chain's CDR3 is CASSQDRGLNYGYTF. Here the CDR3 DNA reads TGCGCCAGCAGCCAAGACAGGGGGCTTAACTATGGCTACACCTTC.

This clonotype has just a few counts. This chain connects TRBV25-1 to TRBJ1-1; D unclear. Germline V CDR1 and CDR2: MGHDK, SYGVNS. V was clipped by 7 bases and J by 1 base, with 10 bases between them. This CDR3 contains 13 residues. CDR3 loop: CASTFAGNTEAFF. In DNA, the CDR3 is TGTGCCAGCACGTTCGCCGGGAACACTGAAGCTTTCTTT.

There are a few counts of this clonotype. This rearrangement joins TRBV10-3 to TRBJ2-1; TRBD2 aligns across 9 bases. Germline lookup yields CDR1 ENHRY and CDR2 SYGVKD. The J segment lost 6 bases and the V segment lost 3 bases, leaving 12 bases of the junction unmatched. The CDR3 covers 17 residues. The CDR3 sequence is CAISEGGRLAGINEQFF. The DNA of the CDR3 is TGTGCCATCAGTGAAGGTGGAAGGCTAGCGGGGATCAATGAGCAGTTCTTC.

This clonotype was counted at least ten times. The CDR3 spells CASQDGINEKLFF. As DNA, the CDR3 is TGTGCCTCTCAGGACGGTATTAATGAAAAACTGTTTTTT. The V and J genes are TRBV10-3 and TRBJ1-4; D not certain. V lost 11 bases to trimming and J lost 4 bases, with 14 bases between them. There are 13 residues in the CDR3. Germline values: CDR1 ENHRY, CDR2 SYGVKD.

This clonotype was detected a few times. The rearrangement uses TRBV27 and TRBJ1-2; possibly TRBD1 for D (6 bases). V was pared by 8 bases and J by 8 bases, with 27 bases between. The germline V gene has CDR1 MNHEY and CDR2 SMNVEV (reference sequence). The CDR3 totals 16 residues. The CDR3 protein is CASCVSGTSSFVGYTF. DNA of the CDR3: TGTGCCAGCTGTGTTTCCGGGACATCCTCTTTCGTAGGCTACACCTTC.

This clonotype was counted ten times or more. A read error may account for a junction end that differs from germline. This chain connects TRBV5-4 to TRBJ2-2; D is perhaps TRBD2 (5 bases). CDR3 size: 14 residues. CDR1 is SGHNT, CDR2 YYREEE, per germline (reference sequence). CDR3 sequence: CASSLRGNTGELFF. The CDR3, as DNA: TGCGCCAGCAGCTTACGGGGGAACACCGGGGAGCTGTTTTTT.

The chain is built from TRBV18 and TRBJ2-3; D possibly corresponds to TRBD2 (6 bases). The V gene's germline CDR1 is KGHSH and CDR2 LQKENI. V was clipped by 2 bases and J by 1 base, with 16 bases between them. The CDR3 is made up of 17 amino acids. The CDR3: CASSPMRGREGTDTQYF. For the CDR3, the DNA is TGTGCCAGCTCACCAATGCGCGGCAGGGAGGGCACAGATACGCAGTATTTT.

This rearrangement joins TRBV20-1 to TRBJ2-3, with 9 bases that match TRBD1. This CDR3 has 15 residues. Germline V gene data show CDR1 as DFQATT and CDR2 as SNEGSKA (reference sequence). Trimming removed 5 bases from V and 6 bases from J; junction bases left unmatched: 12. This CDR3 reads CSALPGQGLRDTQYF. The CDR3 DNA reads as TGCAGTGCTCTGCCGGGACAGGGCCTAAGGGATACGCAGTATTTT.

The count of this clonotype is one. CDR3 bases: TGCAGTGCTATAAACAGCGGGGGAAAACTGTTTTTT. Translation: CSAINSGGKLFF. The chain combines TRBV20-1 with TRBJ1-4, with a weak D call TRBD1 (5 bases). CDR1 DFQATT and CDR2 SNEGSKA come from the germline V gene (reference sequence). The CDR3 is made up of 12 amino acids. V gave up 4 bases and J gave up 10 bases, with 13 bases separating them.

This clonotype has a handful of counts. The chain uses TRBV5-6 and TRBJ2-3; D possibly corresponds to TRBD1 (6 bases). V was pared by 4 bases and J by 0 bases, with 15 bases between. Germline values: CDR1 SGHDT, CDR2 YYEEEE. This CDR3 spans 16 amino acids. Here the CDR3 reads CASSRKWGRSTDTQYF. The CDR3 bases are TGTGCCAGCAGCCGAAAGTGGGGGCGAAGCACAGATACGCAGTATTTT.

This clonotype was counted between two and nine times. J is TRBJ1-1 and V is TRBV9; 8 bases align to TRBD1. The CDR3 is 16 amino acids. The V and J ends lost 4 bases and 9 bases, in that order; junction bases with no gene match: 17. The germline CDR1 and CDR2 sequences are SGDLS and YYNGEE. The CDR3, as DNA: TGTGCCAGCAGCTCGGCCCCCGGAGGAGACAGGGGACAAGCTTTCTTT. The encoded protein is CASSSAPGGDRGQAFF.

The rearrangement joins TRBV20-1 to TRBJ1-2; 8 bases match TRBD1. The J segment lost 5 bases and the V segment lost 3 bases, leaving 5 bases of the junction unmatched. The CDR3 spans 13 residues. Germline V CDR1 and CDR2: DFQATT, SNEGSKA (reference sequence). This CDR3 reads CSASLGQGYGYTF. Here the CDR3 DNA reads TGCAGTGCTAGCCTCGGACAGGGATATGGCTACACCTTC.

This chain joins TRBV9 and TRBJ2-2, with D perhaps given as TRBD1 or TRBD2 (5 bases each). The V gene lost 0 bases and the J gene lost 1 base, with 10 bases spanning the gap. The CDR3 has 16 residues. Per germline, CDR1 SGDLS and CDR2 YYNGEE. CDR3: CASSVGPGQNTGELFF. Here the CDR3 DNA reads TGTGCCAGCAGCGTAGGTCCGGGGCAGAACACCGGGGAGCTGTTTTTT. The variable domain in full, completed from reference TRBV9 and TRBJ2-2, reads DSGVTQTPKHLITATGQRVTLRCSPRSGDLSVYWYQQSLDQGLQFLIQYYNGEERAKGNILERFSAQQFPDLHSELNLSSLELGDSALYFCASSVGPGQNTGELFFGEGSRLTVL.

The chain recombines TRBV6-5 with TRBJ1-5, with D unclear. Looked up from germline, CDR1 is MNHEY and CDR2 is SVGAGI. The CDR3 extends over 14 amino acids. Trimming pared 2 bases from V and 10 bases from J, leaving 15 bases between. The CDR3 reads CASSYRDGSQPQHF. The CDR3, as DNA: TGTGCCAGCAGTTACAGGGATGGAAGCCAACCCCAGCATTTT.

The chain combines TRBV15 with TRBJ2-3, with D perhaps assigned TRBD1 or TRBD2 (5 bases each). The CDR3 is 13 residues long. The germline V and J ends were trimmed by 8 bases and 0 bases, with 9 bases remaining between them. The germline V gene encodes CDR1 LNHNV and CDR2 YYDKDF (reference sequence). The CDR3 loop reads CATRDGSTDTQYF. The CDR3 DNA follows: TGTGCCACCCGGGACGGCAGCACAGATACGCAGTATTTT.

This chain uses TRBV4-3 with TRBJ2-1, with D tentatively TRBD1 (6 bases). The CDR3 totals 16 residues. Trimming pared 0 bases from V and 5 bases from J, leaving 14 bases between. Per germline, CDR1 LGHNA and CDR2 YSLEER. The CDR3 reads CASSQDRIDRNNEQFF. The DNA for the CDR3 is TGCGCCAGCAGCCAAGATAGAATCGACAGGAACAATGAGCAGTTCTTC.

The chain carries TRBV30 and TRBJ2-1; 9 positions agree with TRBD1. CDR1 is GTSNPN and CDR2 is SVGIG in the germline V gene (reference sequence). V gave up 5 bases and J gave up 7 bases; unmatched junction bases: 6. This CDR3 region has 13 residues. CDR3 protein: CAWEQGAGNEQFF. The CDR3 bases are TGTGCCTGGGAACAGGGGGCTGGGAATGAGCAGTTCTTC.

The chain employs TRBV20-1 and TRBJ2-7; 9 bases are shared with TRBD1. Germline CDR1 DFQATT, CDR2 SNEGSKA (reference sequence). The CDR3 spans 15 residues. V lost 6 bases, J lost 3 bases, and 12 bases stayed unmatched. CDR3 amino acids: CSALTAGTGYYEQYF. The CDR3 bases are TGCAGTGCACTAACGGCCGGGACAGGGTACTACGAGCAGTACTTC.